These T cell receptor beta chains were read from a single sample in a study of PD-1 blockade in classical Hodgkin lymphoma. Sequencing used immunoSEQ multiplex PCR; TCRdb keeps in-frame clones, though not all of them. The data show 50,000 to 65,000 clones, 70% to 90% seen once. The input for sequencing was peripheral blood mononuclear cells (PBMCs), taken before the fourth cycle of nivolumab. All receptors derive from a human donor with classical Hodgkin lymphoma. Each CDR3 is given with its conserved first and last residue. D genes are given only for firm matches.

15 | TRBJ1-1 | TRBV5-1 | NA | CASSLVRQRNTEAFF | TGCGCCAGCAGCTTGGTTCGGCAGAGGAACACTGAAGCTTTCTTT
17 | TRBJ2-4 | TRBV7-9 | NA | CASSLWSRGANNNIQYF | TGTGCCAGCAGCTTATGGTCTCGCGGCGCCAACAATAACATTCAGTACTTC
15 | TRBJ2-2 | TRBV5-1 | NA | CASSLVGLNTGELFF | TGCGCCAGCAGCTTGGTTGGGCTTAACACCGGGGAGCTGTTTTTT
15 | TRBJ2-5 | TRBV6-6 | TRBD1 | CASSYGDRAQETQYF | TGTGCCAGCAGTTACGGGGACAGGGCGCAAGAGACCCAGTACTTC
14 | TRBJ1-1 | TRBV10-1 | TRBD1 | CASSTKTGDTEAFF | TGCGCCAGCAGCACTAAAACAGGGGACACTGAAGCTTTCTTT
16 | TRBJ2-3 | TRBV6-1 | TRBD2 | CASSEGPSGSTDTQYF | TGTGCCAGCAGTGAAGGGCCTAGCGGGAGCACAGATACGCAGTATTTT
14 | TRBJ1-2 | TRBV13 | NA | CASSFLLRLYGYTF | TGTGCCAGCAGCTTCCTCCTTAGGCTCTATGGCTACACCTTC
16 | TRBJ1-6 | TRBV4-2 | NA | CASSLSGTEAPRPLHF | TGTGCCAGCAGCCTTAGTGGGACGGAGGCCCCTAGGCCCCTCCACTTT
13 | TRBJ1-6 | TRBV27 | NA | CASSPREDSPLHF | TGTGCCAGCAGCCCCAGGGAGGATTCACCCCTCCACTTT
16 | TRBJ1-4 | TRBV28 | NA | CASSFPEGRGNEKLFF | TGTGCCAGCAGTTTTCCGGAGGGTCGCGGTAATGAAAAACTGTTTTTT